Listed here is a single T cell receptor beta chain. Authors' processing steps: How many nucleated cells were present was estimated from reference gene primer amplification. Profiled with immunoSEQ multiplex PCR; TCRdb holds only in-frame clones, not every one. From that table come the V and J calls and clone size; the DNA was used to work out D and trimming. Here the sample spans fewer than 350,000 clones, about 86% being singletons. This sample was included in a study of blood T cell repertoires in COVID-19. Background on the study: The study drew acute and convalescent COVID-19 samples from the United States, Italy and Spain. T cells, B-cell-depleted T cells, or PBMCs provided the cDNA or gDNA that served as material.

The germline V gene encodes CDR1 LGHNA and CDR2 YSLEER. Trimming took 0 bases from V and 2 from J, leaving 11 bases between them. The CDR3 spans 16 residues. Sequencing was done on a sample of peripheral blood. This receptor was taken from a woman aged 25 to 45 who had recovered from COVID-19. The rearrangement joins TRBV4-3 to TRBJ2-1; D may be TRBD2 (5 bases). This chain's CDR3 is CASSQDRDLTYNEQFF. The CDR3 DNA follows: TGCGCCAGCAGCCAAGATCGGGATTTAACCTACAATGAGCAGTTCTTC.